The rows below give T cell receptor beta chains drawn from one sample of a study of tissue T cells after allogeneic stem cell transplantation. Produced via immunoSEQ multiplex PCR; TCRdb's table is partial and in-frame only. Found here are 25,000 to 35,000 clones, approximately 85% of them singletons; the top ten hold roughly 3.6%. The specimen comprised blood, sampled before transplantation. The receptors originated from a woman between 18 and 50 years old who later had graft-versus-host disease after an allogeneic stem cell transplant. The CDR3 runs from the conserved cysteine through the conserved F or W. The order of the fields is J gene, clone size, V gene, D gene, CDR3 DNA, CDR3 protein. The D gene is left open where the match is weak. The size entry is marked missing in some rows and otherwise reads once, few, many or a size class.

>TRBJ2-7|.|TRBV2|.
TGTGCCAGTGCATGGTCTGAAACCGTGGAGTACTTC
CASAWSETVEYF
>TRBJ1-1|.|TRBV10-1|.
TGCGCCAGCAGTGAGGGGGACTACGGGGAAGCTTTCTTT
CASSEGDYGEAFF
>TRBJ2-1|.|TRBV19|.
TGTGCCAGTAGTCTGCCCCCCGGGAGTTACAATGAGCAGTTCTTC
CASSLPPGSYNEQFF
>TRBJ1-2|.|TRBV7-8|.
TGTGCCAGCAGCTCCTCGGGGTGGGGGACCTATGGCTACACCTTC
CASSSSGWGTYGYTF
>TRBJ1-4|.|TRBV29-1|.
TGCAGCGTCTCTTCAGACACCAACTATGAAAAACTGTTTTTT
CSVSSDTNYEKLFF
>TRBJ1-2|.|TRBV5-4|TRBD1
TGTGCCAGCAGCAGGACAGGGGAGGACTATGGCTACACCTTC
CASSRTGEDYGYTF
>TRBJ2-7|.|TRBV27|.
TGTGCCAGCAGTTTAAGGGTCGTTGCGACGACACCCTACGAGCAGTACTTC
CASSLRVVATTPYEQYF
>TRBJ1-2|.|TRBV9|.
TGTGCCAGCAGCGTCCGGGTAGGCGGTGGCTACACCTTC
CASSVRVGGGYTF
>TRBJ2-7|.|TRBV14|TRBD1
TGTGCCAGCAGCCACCGGGACAGGGGGTTCGAGCAGTACTTC
CASSHRDRGFEQYF
>TRBJ2-7|.|TRBV9|TRBD2
TGTGCCAGCAGCGTCCCGACTAGCGGGCCTATTTGGGAGCAGTACTTC
CASSVPTSGPIWEQYF
>TRBJ1-2|.|TRBV18|TRBD1
TGTGCCAGCTCACCGTCAGGGGGAGATAACTATGGCTACACCTTC
CASSPSGGDNYGYTF
>TRBJ2-7|.|TRBV27|TRBD2
TGTGCCAGCAGCCTGGGGAGGGGTGGTAACGAGCAGTACTTC
CASSLGRGGNEQYF
>TRBJ1-1|.|TRBV7-3|.
TGTGCCAGCAGCTTGGGAACAGGGACAAGCGGGACTGAAGCTTTCTTT
CASSLGTGTSGTEAFF
>TRBJ1-2|.|TRBV6-2/TRBV6-3|.
TGTGCCAGCAGTTACAATAACTATGGCTACACCTTC
CASSYNNYGYTF
>TRBJ2-7|.|TRBV18|TRBD1
TGTGCCAGCTCACGCGCGGGGACAGGGAGCGTACCCTACGAGCAGTACTTC
CASSRAGTGSVPYEQYF
>TRBJ2-7|.|TRBV3-1/TRBV3-2|.
TGTGCCAGCAGCCTAGTACAGGGCGGGGGCGAGCAGTACTTC
CASSLVQGGGEQYF
>TRBJ1-1|.|TRBV7-7|.
TGTGCCAGCAGCTTAGGACCACAGGGGAACACTGAAGCTTTCTTT
CASSLGPQGNTEAFF
>TRBJ1-1|.|TRBV19|.
TGTGCCAGCCGGGGTCAGGGATGGACTGAAGCTTTCTTT
CASRGQGWTEAFF
>TRBJ2-6|.|TRBV5-4|TRBD1
TGTGCCAGCAGCTCCGACAGGGGGACCGGGGCCAACGTCCTGACTTTC
CASSSDRGTGANVLTF
>TRBJ1-4|.|TRBV10-3|.
TGTGCCATCAGTGAGTCGGGGCGGACCAATGAAAAACTGTTTTTT
CAISESGRTNEKLFF
>TRBJ2-7|.|TRBV6-5|.
TGTGCCACCTCCGTATCGATCGACGAGCAGTACTTC
CATSVSIDEQYF
>TRBJ1-2|.|TRBV18|.
TGTGCCAGCTCACCACGGGGCGGATACGGCTACACCTTC
CASSPRGGYGYTF
>TRBJ1-4|few|TRBV6-2/TRBV6-3|.
TGTGCCAGCAGCCTCTCCGGACGGGCAACTAATGAAAAACTGTTTTTT
CASSLSGRATNEKLFF
>TRBJ2-7|.|TRBV5-5|.
TGTGCCAGCAGGGCCCAGAGCTCCTACGAGCAGTACTTC
CASRAQSSYEQYF
>TRBJ2-3|.|TRBV27|TRBD2
TGTGCCAGCAGTCAAGGGACTAGCGGGATAGGAGATACGCAGTATTTT
CASSQGTSGIGDTQYF
>TRBJ2-7|.|TRBV27|.
TGTGCCAGCAGTCGAACCGGGACCCAGTCTTACGAGCAGTACTTC
CASSRTGTQSYEQYF
>TRBJ2-7|.|TRBV6-2/TRBV6-3|.
TGTGCCAGCAGTTACGCCGGGACACTGGTGCACGAGCAGTACTTC
CASSYAGTLVHEQYF
>TRBJ2-2|few|TRBV30|.
TGTGCCTGGAGTGTCGGACTATTTCGTGGGGAGCTGTTTTTT
CAWSVGLFRGELFF
>TRBJ1-5|few|TRBV23-1|.
TGCGCCAGCAGGCCCTTTAGGGCACAGCCCCAGCATTTT
CASRPFRAQPQHF
>TRBJ2-7|once|TRBV30|TRBD2
TGTGCCTGGAGTGTAGGTTGGGGGGGTGAACAGTACTTC
CAWSVGWGGEQYF